This record looks at one TCR beta chain sequence and its context. No antigen is known for it. No much larger clone exists at a distance of one base, and base qualities are not known. Libraries came from the immunoSEQ multiplex PCR assay. A mixture of 60 forward primers for TCR Vbeta segments and 13 reverse primers for TCR Jbeta segments was used in the multiplex PCR. A multiplex PCR assay on genomic DNA amplified the CDR3 region of rearranged TCR beta genes. The amplified TCR beta libraries were sequenced on the Illumina HiSeq System as 87-base-pair reads. As for how the authors treated the data: A later analysis tallied 75 million to 95 million unique TCR beta chains across the 666 repertoires, and approximately 12 million of those chains were shared by two or more donors. To remove PCR and sequencing errors, raw reads were error-corrected and collapsed into unique sequences using a nearest-neighbor algorithm that merged closely related sequences. To assign V, D and J gene segments, CDR3 sequences were aligned to IMGT reference sequences. For a sequence to be retained, a match of at least six nucleotides was required to both a V gene segment and a J gene segment. A rearrangement counted as productive if the CDR3 had no stop codons and remained in frame with V and J, and every other rearrangement counted as non-productive. CDR3 was defined according to IMGT convention as the region running from the second conserved V-encoded cysteine to the conserved J-encoded phenylalanine. In an earlier analysis of around 540 of the donors, sequences lacking an unambiguous match to a single V gene segment were excluded. In an earlier analysis of around 590 of the donors, a V segment was called functional when productive rearrangements were above 56.7%, and segregating when the standard deviation between donors exceeded 5%. To diagnose cytomegalovirus status from the catalog of TCR beta chain sequences, a statistical classification framework was built. A later analysis assigned V and J genes by comparing TCR nucleotide sequences with IMGT/GENE-DB human TR gene sequences. A later analysis assigned CDR3 sequences and most-parsimonious VDJ recombination scenarios with the TCRdist pipeline. In a later analysis, every TCR beta chain was defined by the combination of its CDR3 amino acid sequence and its V-gene family, and reads without a unique V-gene family were dropped. As a way to deal with suspected cross-contamination and a sequencing artifact, a later analysis dropped roughly 600 nucleotide sequences that were highly shared and had low generation probability. A later analysis calculated a clonal expansion index for each public chain from normalized within-repertoire ranks of inferred template counts. A later analysis computed generation probabilities with a VDJ recombination model fitted to out-of-frame rearrangements, and checked the results against IGoR. In a later analysis, TCR-TCR, TCR-HLA and TCR-CMV co-occurrence was scored with hypergeometric tests, and a repertoire-size bias correction was applied to TCR pairs. To estimate false discovery rates, a later analysis permuted the HLA or CMV assignments 20 times. In a later analysis, co-occurring TCRs were grouped with DBSCAN, and TCRdist sequence similarity was added when clustering was performed within HLA-allele-positive subsets. For co-occurrence clustering, repertoires with fewer than 30,000 or more than 120,000 public chains were excluded, along with 5 or 6 repertoires with anomalous nucleotide sharing. This immuneACCESS table, as held by TCRdb, lists in-frame sequences with V and J called but not all clones. Of the missing ones, under half trace to an unresolved V gene in checked studies; the others have no known cause. That table is the source of V, J and clone size, and D and trimming were worked out from the DNA. The table for this sample lists approximately 140,000 clones; 80% of them were counted only once. The leading ten clones occupy nearly 7% of the sample.

The sample belongs to a study of cytomegalovirus exposure and HLA in healthy donors (TCRdb year 2017). Background on the whole study: An earlier analysis of approximately 640 of the donors reported approximately 270 Gb of sequence data and around 110 million unique TCR beta sequences from roughly 180 million T cells. An early release that covered around 590 HLA-typed donors contained about 290 gigabases of sequencing data and 70 million to 100 million unique TCR sequences. All discovery cohort repertoires had been generated on a single sequencing platform. The study aimed to test whether cataloging public T cell receptors could reveal signatures of past pathogen exposure. In addition to the first cohort of around 670 subjects, a separate validation cohort of approximately 120 different subjects was used. HLA typing included class I and class II loci at four-digit resolution. High-throughput TCR immunosequencing, statistical association of individual TCRs with disease status, and machine learning were combined to predict cytomegalovirus infection status. Donor age, sex, ethnicity and CMV serostatus were compiled alongside the repertoire data. An earlier analysis of around 540 of the donors applied high-throughput TCR beta sequencing to assess whether each TCR beta V gene segment acted as functional or pseudogenic. Using immunosequencing, the study profiled T cell repertoires from about 650 subjects and related those repertoires to cytomegalovirus serostatus. A handful of DR-DQ haplotypes were handled as single units for association and clustering because linkage in the cohort was strong. On average, about 240,000 unique TCR beta nucleotide sequences were sequenced per donor among a few hundred genotyped donors of the cohort, with about 17% of those sequences being non-productive. The later analysis used no new phenotypic data to find candidate immune exposures, relying instead on TCR beta sequences and their occurrence across donors. Genome-wide SNP genotypes for about 65% of the roughly 700 donors were used in a later genetic analysis, which treated that subset as a discovery cohort. In a later analysis, previously published TCR beta repertoires from some 640 donors were re-analyzed and high-resolution HLA genotyping was added so that TCR occurrence patterns could be studied. The number of donors typed differed by locus, with 629-630 for A, B, C, DRB1 and DQB1, roughly 520 for DQA1, some 570 for DPA1, and under 490 for DPB1. The genetic ancestry cluster associated with self-reported Caucasian donors included over 65% of the approximately 400 genotyped donors.

Trimming removed 4 bases from V and 5 bases from J; the gene matches leave 10 bases unexplained. For CDR1 and CDR2, the germline V gene lists SGHVS and FNYEAQ. Inclusive of the bounding cysteine and phenylalanine, the CDR3 is 16 residues long. CDR3 DNA is the only sequence kept; it has 48 bases, read in frame from the first base. Broader findings and caveats from the paper: According to a later analysis, parvovirus B19, influenza, CMV and Epstein-Barr virus appeared linked to several top co-occurrence clusters. Linkage disequilibrium might explain the correlated functional status among segregating V segments, but an unknown experimental factor could not be ruled out. Presence/absence analyses assumed roughly uniform sequencing depth across donors, an assumption that may not hold. A group of highly shared sequence variants was considered likely to be a technical artifact of the sequencing pipeline. A few of the identified cytomegalovirus-associated TCR beta chains were confirmed in vitro to be specific for cytomegalovirus antigens. The 87-base-pair reads could not distinguish some IMGT-functional V segments, including TRBV6-2 and TRBV6-3, so those segments were excluded. According to the authors, the approach could potentially be generalized to other disease states and immunological phenotypes. Across donors, most TCR sequences were observed very rarely, whereas some public TCRs were present in many individuals. Because counts were too low, seventeen rarely observed V segments, including chromosome 9 orphons, were left out of the earlier analysis of a few hundred of the donors. In the study, 150 to 200 TCR beta chains were listed as associated with cytomegalovirus. V-gene and J-gene trimming of TCR beta chains was associated with a missense DCLRE1C variant in a later genetic analysis, and the association was replicated in an independent cohort. Specific HLA alleles were associated with roughly 16,000 TCR beta sequences at a false discovery rate of 0.05 in a later analysis. The only immune exposure information available for the cohort was CMV serostatus. Broadly in line with IMGT annotations, most TCR beta V segments showed up in productive rearrangements about 87% or about 30% of the time in an earlier analysis of a few hundred of the donors. In a later analysis, the rate of TCR association differed among HLA loci, with DRB1 alleles having the most associated TCRs and HLA-C alleles having the fewest. A later analysis found that most CMV-associated TCR beta chains appeared HLA-restricted, with HLA associations seemingly driven largely by CMV exposure. When HLA alleles, especially DR and DQ, strongly co-occurred, attributing TCR associations to individual alleles was difficult. Because HLA typing was missing for some donors at each locus, association tests included only the typed subset. The classifier was reported to diagnose cytomegalovirus status with high specificity and sensitivity in both the original and validation cohorts. In a later genetic analysis, fewer N-insertions in productive TCRs were reported among donors in an Asian-associated ancestry cluster than the 666-donor mean. Compared with equally common non-associated chains, HLA-associated TCR beta chains in a later analysis were more clonally expanded and had lower generation probabilities. The cohort was sequenced for TCR beta chains only, and without alpha or paired-chain data the features that could be detected were limited. A further reported finding was that TCR beta sequences accurately predicted the HLA-A and HLA-B alleles for most subjects in the first cohort.

The cohort consisted of 666 healthy bone marrow donors. All cohort members were sampled while nominally healthy, although unrecorded immune exposures were likely present. The donor was CMV seropositive and belonged to the group of some 290 seropositive cohort members. Every donor gave a peripheral blood sample, and the peripheral blood mononuclear cells from that sample were used for TCR beta sequencing. The Qiagen DNeasy Blood Extraction Kit was used to extract genomic DNA from the blood cell samples. The sequence was collected from a man in his forties in good health and CMV-seropositive. The sample taken for sequencing was PBMCs. The chain was built from TRBV7-6 and TRBJ2-1, with 8 bases aligning to TRBD2. The DNA sequence is as follows: TGTGCCAGCAGCTCTTTAGCGGGGCCTAGTCACAATGAGCAGTTCTTC. Its protein reads: CASSSLAGPSHNEQFF.